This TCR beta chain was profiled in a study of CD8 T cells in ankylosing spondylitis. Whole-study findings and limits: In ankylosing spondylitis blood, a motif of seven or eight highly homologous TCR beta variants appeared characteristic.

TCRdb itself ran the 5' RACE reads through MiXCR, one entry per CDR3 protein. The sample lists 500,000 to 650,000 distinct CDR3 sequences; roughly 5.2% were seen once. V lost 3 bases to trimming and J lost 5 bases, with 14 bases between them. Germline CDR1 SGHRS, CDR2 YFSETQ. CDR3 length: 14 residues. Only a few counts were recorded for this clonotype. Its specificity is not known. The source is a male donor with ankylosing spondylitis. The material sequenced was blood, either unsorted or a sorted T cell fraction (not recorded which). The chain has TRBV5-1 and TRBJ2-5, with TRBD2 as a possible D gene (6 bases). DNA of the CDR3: TGCGCCAGCAGCTCCGGGACTCCTCGGGAGACCCAGTACTTC. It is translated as CASSSGTPRETQYF.